This T cell receptor (beta chain) was recovered during a study of blood T cell repertoires in COVID-19. About the research overall: Both acute and convalescent COVID-19 samples were obtained from the United States, Italy and Spain. T cells, B-cell-depleted T cells, or PBMCs provided the cDNA or gDNA that served as material.

The germline V gene encodes CDR1 SGHDN and CDR2 FVKESK. Losses at the gene ends were 2 bases for V and 6 bases for J; bases not matched to a gene: 16. The CDR3 extends over 20 amino acids. Clones were sequenced by immunoSEQ multiplex PCR, and TCRdb holds only the in-frame ones, with some missing. The sample consists of around 62,000 clones, roughly 80% of them appearing once. The chain carries TRBV14 and TRBJ2-7; 16 nucleotides align to TRBD2. This clonotype was obtained from a man in his fifties or sixties with active COVID-19. The specimen sequenced was peripheral blood. CDR3 in DNA: TGTGCCAGCAGCCAAAGACCGGGACTAGCGGGAGGGGATCAGACGGTCGAGCAGTACTTC. Its translation is CASSQRPGLAGGDQTVEQYF.